This T cell receptor beta chain was sequenced during a study of shared clonotypes between healthy human individuals. Profiled with immunoSEQ multiplex PCR; TCRdb holds only in-frame clones, not every one. This table holds about 2 million clones, about 95% found once. The sample taken for sequencing was naive CD4+ T cells sorted from blood. Subset meaning: CD45RA+ positively selected. The clonotype was recovered from a young man in good health.

CDR3 coding DNA: TGTGCCAGCAGCCGGGGACGGAACACTGAAGCTTTCTTT. Its protein is CASSRGRNTEAFF. The chain carries TRBV28 and TRBJ1-1, with D possibly being TRBD1 (5 bases). The V end lost 6 bases, the J end lost 1 base, and 9 bases lay between the germline ends. Germline V lookup: CDR1 MDHEN, CDR2 SYDVKM. The CDR3 runs 13 residues.